This T cell receptor (beta chain) is from a study of graft-versus-host responses after intestinal transplantation. About the study: The recipients all started with anti-thymocyte globulin induction and then took tacrolimus and steroids for around three years.

TCRdb's table, derived via immunoSEQ multiplex PCR, lists solely in-frame clones and lacks some. The top ten hold 0.17% of the sample, which has more than 95,000 clones, roughly 90% seen once. CDR1 MGHRA and CDR2 YSYEKL come from the germline V gene. The CDR3 totals 16 residues. Trimming pared 1 base from V and 3 bases from J, leaving 15 bases between. Study-wide results and caveats: Recipient marrow harbored GvH clones, some of which surfaced first in ileum or blood.

Notes on this clone: Its antigen is unidentified.

The sequencing used unstimulated CD4+ T cells sorted from spleen or lymph node cells, collected before intestinal transplant. This sequence joins TRBV4-1 and TRBJ1-2; tentatively, D is TRBD1 (6 bases). This receptor was taken from a human donor who received an intestinal transplant. CDR3 sequence (DNA): TGCGCCAGCAGCCAAGTAAGGGGGGGCGGGCACTATGGCTACACCTTC. This codes for CASSQVRGGGHYGYTF.